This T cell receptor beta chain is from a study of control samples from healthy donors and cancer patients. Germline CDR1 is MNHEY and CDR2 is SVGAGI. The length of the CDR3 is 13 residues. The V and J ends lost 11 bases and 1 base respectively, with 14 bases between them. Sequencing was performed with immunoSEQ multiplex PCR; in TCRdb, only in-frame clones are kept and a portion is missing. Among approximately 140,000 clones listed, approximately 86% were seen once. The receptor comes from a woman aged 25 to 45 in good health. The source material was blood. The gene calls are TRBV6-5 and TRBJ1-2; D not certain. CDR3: CAGESPHNYGYTF. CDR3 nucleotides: TGTGCCGGAGAGTCCCCACATAACTATGGCTACACCTTC.